This TCR beta chain was retrieved from a study of OX40 agonist ivuxolimab in advanced cancers. For the study at large: Eligibility rules accepted prior anti-PD-1, anti-PD-L1 or anti-CTLA-4 therapy, and roughly 40% had some.

Generated by immunoSEQ multiplex PCR, the TCRdb table keeps only in-frame clones and is missing some. The table lists about 50,000 clones, about 81% of them singletons. This clone was seen a handful of times. V lost 6 bases and J lost 4; bases outside the gene matches: 3. The length of the CDR3 is 14 residues. Germline lookup yields CDR1 MDHEN and CDR2 SYDVKM. Sequences were derived from CD4+ or CD8+ T cells sorted from blood, sampled in a trial of the OX40 agonist ivuxolimab. This sequence originates from an adult with an advanced solid tumor such as melanoma, head and neck, liver or kidney cancer. This chain connects TRBV28 to TRBJ2-1, with 10 positions matching TRBD2. CDR3: CASRGTSEYNEQFF. The DNA of the CDR3 is TGTGCCAGCAGGGGGACTAGCGAGTACAATGAGCAGTTCTTC.